A selection of T cell receptor beta chains follows, all from one sample in a study of T-cell memory formation after mild COVID-19. TCRdb ran MiXCR on the 5' RACE reads and lists one entry per CDR3 protein. The sample yields fewer than 350,000 distinct CDR3 sequences, roughly 15% seen once. The sequencing input was PBMCs or a T cell subset sorted from them (not recorded which). These receptors were collected from a man aged 18 to 30 who had mild COVID-19 (a few samples of this study predate the infection). Cell type and time point are not known. Each CDR3 is given without its conserved first and last residue.

>TRBV18|TRBJ1-2
ASSPSPGADYGYT
>TRBV7-9|TRBJ2-1
ASMGRGSYNEQF
>TRBV7-2|TRBJ1-1
ASSRLGGLLFTEAF
>TRBV5-6|TRBJ1-1
ASSLGRPGTEAF
>TRBV18|TRBJ1-1
ASSAWAGGFTEAF
>TRBV6-2/TRBV6-3|TRBJ2-7
ASSYGGGPNEQY
>TRBV9|TRBJ2-1
ASSVAIGYYNEQF
>TRBV18|TRBJ2-7
ASSPLADNYEQY
>TRBV7-2|TRBJ2-3
ASSLLGQGNTDTQY
>TRBV20-1|TRBJ1-2
SARGGRVDGYT
>TRBV5-4|TRBJ2-6
ASSLSHANVLT
>TRBV10-3|TRBJ1-2
AISESRTAQGYT
>TRBV6-6|TRBJ2-3
ASTPPHYSGGAPDTQY
>TRBV15|TRBJ2-7
ATRQGALSYEQY
>TRBV5-1|TRBJ2-1
ASSFTTRSYNEQF
>TRBV4-2|TRBJ2-1
ASSQDLRLREQF
>TRBV7-8|TRBJ1-4
ASSPREDWLF
>TRBV15|TRBJ2-3
ATSRDRGRTQY
>TRBV6-5|TRBJ1-4
ASSYKGRPLDEKLF
>TRBV4-2|TRBJ1-2
ASSHLQGTPSYGYT
>TRBV7-9|TRBJ1-6
ASSDRRTGISPLH
>TRBV20-1|TRBJ2-2
SARGLAGGPGTGELF
>TRBV7-2|TRBJ1-2
ASSPNPQRSYGYT
>TRBV7-8|TRBJ2-5
ASSFHRSGTLEETQY
>TRBV5-1|TRBJ1-2
ASSFRSGLYYGYT
>TRBV7-2|TRBJ2-5
ASGRFLASETQY
>TRBV2|TRBJ2-2
ASRAWASGTGELF
>TRBV7-2|TRBJ2-5
ASSVDLGRAQY
>TRBV20-1|TRBJ2-5
SAPSGSDSQETQY
>TRBV7-9|TRBJ2-5
ASSVGTRPETQY
>TRBV9|TRBJ2-5
ASSVGMGGETQY
>TRBV10-2|TRBJ1-2
ASSDGTGVDYGYT
>TRBV2|TRBJ1-5
ASSEAKGTRSNQPQH
>TRBV18|TRBJ1-2
ASSPQGRAECYT
>TRBV20-1|TRBJ1-3
SVRVGNTIY
>TRBV7-9|TRBJ2-5
ASSLGASGVQETQY
>TRBV24-1|TRBJ1-2
ATTPRARSGYT
>TRBV11-3|TRBJ2-3
ASSGSVGLPTDTQY
>TRBV4-3|TRBJ1-4
ASSQQLGIEKLF
>TRBV5-6|TRBJ2-1
ASSWTGVVSYNEQF
>TRBV7-8|TRBJ1-1
ASSLARGRMEAF
>TRBV5-1|TRBJ1-1
ASSVGQDKNTEAF
>TRBV5-1|TRBJ2-3
ASSTGQGTDTQY
>TRBV5-1|TRBJ2-1
ASSLDPGEQF
>TRBV4-1|TRBJ1-1
ASSQEPGWTEAF
>TRBV7-2|TRBJ1-2
ASSFDLTINYGYT